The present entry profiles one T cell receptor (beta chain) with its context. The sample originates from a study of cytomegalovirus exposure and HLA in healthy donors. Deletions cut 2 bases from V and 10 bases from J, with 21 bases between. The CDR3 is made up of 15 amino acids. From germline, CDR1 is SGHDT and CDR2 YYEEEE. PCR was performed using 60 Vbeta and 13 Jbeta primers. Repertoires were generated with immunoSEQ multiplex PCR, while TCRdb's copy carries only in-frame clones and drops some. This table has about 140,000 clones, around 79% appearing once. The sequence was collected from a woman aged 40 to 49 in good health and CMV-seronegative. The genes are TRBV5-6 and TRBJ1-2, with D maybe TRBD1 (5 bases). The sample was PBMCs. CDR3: CASSLSEGHIGDYTF. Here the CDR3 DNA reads TGTGCCAGCAGCTTATCCGAAGGACACATAGGGGACTACACCTTC.